A single sample gave rise to the 6 T cell receptor beta chains below, sequenced in a study of T-cell memory formation after mild COVID-19. In TCRdb, the 5' RACE reads were re-called with MiXCR into one record per CDR3 protein. The sample includes more than 450,000 distinct CDR3 sequences, roughly 18% of them seen just once. The sequenced sample was PBMCs or a T cell subset sorted from them (not recorded which). The receptor set was obtained from an adult woman who had mild COVID-19 (a few samples of this study predate the infection). Cell type and time point are not known.

The V gene is TRBV24-1, the J gene TRBJ1-1; TRBD1 matches at 9 bases. The CDR3 runs to 23 residues. Germline V gene lookup returns CDR1 KGHDR and CDR2 SFDVKD. The J segment lost 2 bases and the V segment lost 3 bases, leaving 27 bases of the junction unmatched. The CDR3 loop reads CATSDPQSLQTDRGGLVNTEAFF. CDR3 coding DNA: TGTGCCACCAGTGATCCACAATCCCTCCAAACGGACAGGGGAGGATTGGTTAACACTGAAGCTTTCTTT.

This clonotype was observed a few times. V gene TRBV5-1 combines with J gene TRBJ2-7, with a weak D call TRBD2 (5 bases). CDR1 and CDR2 (germline): SGHRS, YFSETQ. The V gene lost 0 bases and the J gene lost 6 bases, with 7 bases spanning the gap. There are 12 residues in the CDR3. The CDR3 spells CASSLERIEQYF. In DNA, the CDR3 is TGCGCCAGCAGCTTGGAGCGGATCGAGCAGTACTTC.

The rearrangement uses TRBV6-5 and TRBJ2-1, with D perhaps matching TRBD1 (6 bases). This CDR3 spans 16 amino acids. Germline assignment: CDR1 MNHEY and CDR2 SVGAGI. V lost 2 bases, J lost 0 bases, and 11 bases lay in between. CDR3 in DNA: TGTGCCAGCAGTTACCCGACAGGCAGCTCCTACAATGAGCAGTTCTTC. Translation gives CASSYPTGSSYNEQFF.

This clonotype came up a few times. The chain links TRBV14 to TRBJ2-7; D might be TRBD2 (6 bases). The length of the CDR3 is 14 residues. CDR1 and CDR2 (germline): SGHDN, FVKESK. V lost 4 bases, J lost 1 base, and 11 bases lay in between. CDR3 coding DNA: TGTGCCAGCAGCCGTGGGAGGAAGTCCTACGAGCAGTACTTC. This sequence encodes CASSRGRKSYEQYF.

This clonotype was counted only a few times. The V gene is TRBV4-3, the J gene TRBJ1-5; D may be TRBD1 (6 bases). The length of the CDR3 is 16 residues. Trimming removed 1 base from V and 5 bases from J, with 15 bases in between. From germline, CDR1 is LGHNA and CDR2 YSLEER. The DNA for the CDR3 is TGCGCCAGCAGCCAAGGGGTGTGGGGGGCCCATCAGCCCCAGCATTTT. Translating gives CASSQGVWGAHQPQHF.

The sample holds a few counts of this clonotype. This chain links TRBV7-9 with TRBJ2-5, with D perhaps matching TRBD2 (6 bases). V lost 5 bases, J lost 5 bases, and 18 bases lay in between. The CDR3 extends over 15 amino acids. Germline CDR1 SEHNR, CDR2 FQNEAQ (reference sequence). In DNA, the CDR3 is TGTGCCAGCAGCCCTGGGTTTGGGGACTTGGAGACCCAGTACTTC. Translation gives CASSPGFGDLETQYF.